These T cell receptor beta chains were read from a single sample in a study of response to subunit inactivated influenza vaccine. MiXCR was run by TCRdb on the RT-PCR reads, yielding one entry per CDR3 protein. The table shows roughly 570,000 distinct CDR3 sequences, with less than 15% occurring only once. Material: PBMCs from blood, obtained 12 days after vaccination. These receptors were taken from a middle-aged man who received an inactivated influenza vaccine. Each CDR3 is given with its conserved first and last residue. Expanded clones get a size class; other rows say once, few or many, or leave the size out.

clone_size	cdr3_length	v_call	j_call	cdr3_aa
few	15	TRBV28	TRBJ1-2	CASSAPDRANYGYTF
many	15	TRBV12-3/TRBV12-4	TRBJ2-2	CASRTTGVNTGELFF
-	14	TRBV20-1	TRBJ1-5	CSAILQGPNQPQHF
-	15	TRBV12-3/TRBV12-4	TRBJ2-5	CASSLNGGGQETQYF
many	14	TRBV27	TRBJ2-5	CASSQDRGHETQYF
-	15	TRBV7-9	TRBJ2-1	CASSFLGQGYNEQFF
few	16	TRBV15	TRBJ2-1	CATRLGQGGTYNEQFF
-	13	TRBV11-3	TRBJ2-1	CASSLDQYTEQFF
-	17	TRBV6-5	TRBJ2-1	CASSYKRGVSSYNEQFF
-	12	TRBV30	TRBJ2-7	CAWALQDYEQYF
few	13	TRBV29-1	TRBJ1-1	CSVEIGMNTEAFF
few	17	TRBV5-1	TRBJ2-3	CASSSLAWTGNTDTQYF
-	13	TRBV5-4	TRBJ2-1	CVTGGDMDNEQFF
few	15	TRBV20-1	TRBJ2-2	CSATPGRTNTGELFF
-	15	TRBV6-1	TRBJ2-2	CASGPGLETAGELFF
-	13	TRBV5-1	TRBJ2-2	CASRLRVPGELFF
-	13	TRBV2	TRBJ2-5	CASSESGAETQYF
-	14	TRBV4-2	TRBJ1-6	CASSQELRDSPLHF
few	14	TRBV30	TRBJ1-1	CAWSVLGGRTEAFF
-	17	TRBV7-8	TRBJ1-4	CASRKLRQGSSGEKLFF
-	14	TRBV24-1	TRBJ2-2	CATSAGVPTGELFF
few	17	TRBV28	TRBJ1-6	CASSLYRSSSYNSPLHF
-	16	TRBV7-2	TRBJ2-2	CASSRVAGGPSGELFF
-	14	TRBV7-2	TRBJ1-2	CASSRGDRVYGYTF
-	12	TRBV7-2	TRBJ2-5	CASSLPYQTQYF
-	14	TRBV12-3/TRBV12-4	TRBJ2-2	CASTSTGNTGELFF
few	14	TRBV12-3/TRBV12-4	TRBJ1-2	CASTQRTGGYGYTF
-	17	TRBV6-5	TRBJ2-1	CASSYRLGQGAGNEQFF
-	14	TRBV7-2	TRBJ2-1	CASSLDARVNEQFF
-	15	TRBV28	TRBJ1-5	CASNKDRAFNQPQHF
-	16	TRBV6-5	TRBJ2-3	CASSLGGGGSPDTQYF
-	12	TRBV12-3/TRBV12-4	TRBJ1-5	CASSYPGQPQHF
few	14	TRBV2	TRBJ1-5	CASSEMAVNQPQHF
-	14	TRBV7-9	TRBJ1-6	CASSLASDNSPLHF
few	17	TRBV5-1	TRBJ2-1	CASSGPAGGPISNEQFF
many	13	TRBV29-1	TRBJ2-7	CSARLAGGYEQYF
few	16	TRBV25-1	TRBJ2-3	CASSEWGGQSTDTQYF
-	14	TRBV4-3	TRBJ1-1	CASSQWTGTAEAFF
-	15	TRBV6-2/TRBV6-3	TRBJ2-7	CASSRPRDRPYEQYF
-	16	TRBV7-2	TRBJ2-2	CASSLVGGPNTGELFF
few	15	TRBV28	TRBJ2-1	CASSLPDRGNNEQFF
many	16	TRBV5-1	TRBJ1-6	CASSLTGSSYNSPLHF
many	16	TRBV7-2	TRBJ2-5	CASSSTPGRGGQTQYF
-	12	TRBV29-1	TRBJ2-7	CTAGLAGGEQYF
-	12	TRBV29-1	TRBJ2-7	CSVEGLAYEQYF
-	18	TRBV6-2/TRBV6-3	TRBJ2-3	CASSRRRVGLNLPDTQYF
-	14	TRBV28	TRBJ2-1	CASRWGTGFNEQFF
-	15	TRBV10-2	TRBJ2-4	CASRILSGGEDIQYF
-	15	TRBV7-8	TRBJ2-3	CASSLGSGGLNTQYF
many	14	TRBV11-2	TRBJ2-2	CASSLRTAGGELFF
-	13	TRBV20-1	TRBJ2-1	CSAKLGQYNEQFF
few	17	TRBV11-3	TRBJ2-2	CASSLGQGALRTGELFF
-	15	TRBV15	TRBJ1-4	CATSSQRTGYEKLFF
-	18	TRBV20-1	TRBJ2-5	CSARGGTSGVLLQETQYF
-	16	TRBV10-3	TRBJ2-3	CAISESRVSRTDTQYF
-	14	TRBV20-1	TRBJ1-5	CSASVSLDPQPQHF
few	13	TRBV2	TRBJ1-2	CASSEGRAYGYTF
-	15	TRBV6-5	TRBJ2-5	CASSYSLRNQETQYF